The 26 T cell receptor beta chains in this list originate from one sample, sequenced in a study of cytomegalovirus exposure and HLA in healthy donors. PCR amplification relied on 60 Vbeta primers (plus 13 Jbeta primers). Libraries were prepared by immunoSEQ multiplex PCR; TCRdb keeps only in-frame clonotypes and omits some of them. The table shows approximately 170,000 clones, with 60% to 80% occurring only once. The sample comprised PBMCs. The receptors originated from a man aged 18 to 35 in good health and CMV-seropositive.

This clone has more than one count but fewer than ten. The chain couples TRBV2 to TRBJ2-7; 10 positions agree with TRBD1. CDR3 length: 14 residues. In germline, CDR1 is SNHLY, CDR2 FYNNEI. Trimming took 5 bases from V and 9 from J; bases not matched to a gene: 10. In DNA, the CDR3 is TGTGCCAGCAGTCGGGACAGGGGCGACTTCGCGCAGTACGTC. It translates to CASSRDRGDFAQYV.

This clone was observed a handful of times. V is TRBV6-6 and J is TRBJ2-7; the D is unclear. CDR1 and CDR2 from the germline V gene are MNHNY and SVGAGI (reference sequence). V was trimmed by 6 bases and J by 7 bases, leaving 13 bases between them. The length of the CDR3 is 12 residues. Here the CDR3 DNA reads TGTGCCAGCAGCCCCCGGGTAGGTGAGCAGTACGTC. This gives the protein CASSPRVGEQYV.

The table lists this clone with a few counts. The chain carries TRBV5-6 and TRBJ1-1; no firm D call. The V end was cut by 4 bases, the J end by 0 bases, with 7 bases between. The germline CDR1 and CDR2 sequences are SGHDT and YYEEEE. This CDR3 spans 13 amino acids. CDR3 in amino acids: CASSRKMNTEAFF. The DNA of the CDR3 is TGTGCCAGCAGCCGTAAAATGAACACTGAAGCTTTCTTT.

The chain employs TRBV9 and TRBJ2-2; TRBD2 is a possible D gene (5 bases). Germline V gene sequence: CDR1 SGDLS, CDR2 YYNGEE. Trimming removed 0 bases from V and 6 bases from J, with 9 bases in between. CDR3 length equals 14 residues. CDR3 DNA: TGTGCCAGCAGCGTAGCTGCGGGTCCCGGGGAGCTGTTTTTT. Amino acids: CASSVAAGPGELFF.

This chain uses TRBV5-8 with TRBJ1-2; tentative D call: TRBD1 (6 bases). This CDR3 spans 14 amino acids. Germline CDR1 is SGHTS and CDR2 is YDEGEE. Trimming took off 1 base at V and 5 bases at J, with 12 bases between the two ends. CDR3: CASSLMDRVYGYTF. For the CDR3, the DNA is TGTGCCAGCAGCTTGATGGACAGAGTATATGGCTACACCTTC. The entire variable domain, with the rest obtained from reference TRBV5-8 and TRBJ1-2, is as follows: EAGVTQSPTHLIKTRGQQATLRCSPISGHTSVYWYQQALGLGLQFLLWYDEGEERNRGNFPPRFSGRQFPNYSSELNVNALELEDSALYLCASSLMDRVYGYTFGSGTRLTVV.

This chain uses TRBV18 with TRBJ2-3; D is perhaps TRBD2 (5 bases). The CDR3 runs 19 residues. Germline CDR1 is KGHSH and CDR2 is LQKENI. V was shortened by 3 bases and J by 1 base, with 23 bases between the two germline ends. CDR3 DNA: TGTGCCAGCTCACCCCGGGGAGCCCGGGCAAGCAGCCGCACAGATACGCAGTATTTT. As protein: CASSPRGARASSRTDTQYF.

The J gene is TRBJ2-7, the V gene TRBV10-1; D possibly uses TRBD1 or TRBD2 (5 bases each). The CDR3 is 14 residues long. The V gene's germline CDR1 is WNHNN and CDR2 SYGVQD (reference sequence). Trimming cost V 0 bases and J 11 bases, with 17 bases left between them. In DNA form, the CDR3 reads TGCGCCAGCAGTGAGTCTGCCCAGGGTGGGCGGGAGTACGTC. Amino acid sequence: CASSESAQGGREYV.

This rearrangement joins TRBV2 to TRBJ2-5; 11 nucleotides agree with TRBD1. Per the germline V gene, CDR1 is SNHLY and CDR2 is FYNNEI. The CDR3 length is 15 residues. The junction had 7 bases not matched to a gene; V was cut back by 6 bases and J by 4 bases. CDR3 DNA: TGTGCCAGCAGAACCCGGACAGGGGGCGGAGAGACCCAGTACTTC. This gives the protein CASRTRTGGGETQYF.

The gene calls are TRBV28 and TRBJ1-1, with 9 bases lining up with TRBD1. V was clipped by 6 bases and J by 10 bases; unmatched bases: 6. The germline CDR1 and CDR2 sequences are MDHEN and SYDVKM. The CDR3 covers 12 residues. The CDR3 DNA is TGTGCCAGCAGCCCCCCACAGGGGGCAGCTTTCTTT. Encoded protein: CASSPPQGAAFF.

This chain links TRBV5-1 with TRBJ1-3; TRBD1 matches at 8 bases. CDR1 is SGHRS and CDR2 is YFSETQ in the germline V gene. This CDR3 is built from 18 residues. The trim removed 4 bases at V and 0 bases at J, leaving 12 bases unmatched. The CDR3, as DNA: TGCGCCAGCAGCCCAAGTCCGGGACAGGAGAGCTCTGGAAACACCATATATTTT. Amino acid sequence: CASSPSPGQESSGNTIYF.

Only a few counts were recorded for this clone. The rearrangement uses TRBV19 and TRBJ1-5; the D is unclear. The CDR3 extends over 14 amino acids. V was trimmed by 8 bases and J by 0 bases, leaving 11 bases between them. The germline V gene encodes CDR1 LNHDA and CDR2 SQIVND (reference sequence). The CDR3 loop reads CASRLAFSNQPQHF. The CDR3 DNA reads as TGTGCCAGTCGACTAGCCTTTAGCAATCAGCCCCAGCATTTT.

The chain combines TRBV7-9 with TRBJ2-1, with D perhaps TRBD2 (5 bases). Germline CDR1 and CDR2: SEHNR and FQNEAQ (reference sequence). The CDR3 totals 13 residues. V lost 3 bases, J lost 8 bases, and 11 bases lay in between. DNA of the CDR3: TGTGCCAGCAGCTTGACGGAGGTGGATGAGCAGTTCTTC. This translates into CASSLTEVDEQFF.

The J gene is TRBJ1-2, the V gene TRBV28, with D possibly TRBD1 on 5 matching bases. CDR1 is MDHEN and CDR2 is SYDVKM in the germline V gene. Trimming took 1 base from V and 2 from J, leaving 8 bases between them. CDR3 length: 14 amino acids. In nucleotides, the CDR3 is TGTGCCAGCAGTTTATTAGGGGCGAACTATGGCTACACCTTC. Translating it yields CASSLLGANYGYTF.

This chain connects TRBV6-1 to TRBJ1-2; D remains unclear. Trimming took off 1 base at V and 10 bases at J, with 22 bases between the two ends. Germline-derived CDR1 and CDR2 are MNHNS and SASEGT. The CDR3 is 16 residues long. CDR3 coding DNA: TGTGCCAGCAGTGAAGAGTCAAGCGCAGAAAGTAGCGACTACACCTTC. Residues: CASSEESSAESSDYTF.

The V call is TRBV2, the J call TRBJ1-6; a weak D match, TRBD1 (6 bases). The CDR3 has 17 residues. Trimming stripped 3 bases from V and 0 bases from J, with 12 bases between. Per the germline V gene, CDR1 is SNHLY and CDR2 is FYNNEI. Written as DNA, the CDR3 is TGTGCCAGCAGTGATTTCCTGGACAGCTCCTATAATTCACCCCTCCACTTT. It translates to CASSDFLDSSYNSPLHF.

The chain is built from TRBV28 and TRBJ2-7, with D maybe TRBD1 (6 bases). Trimming stripped 6 bases from V and 6 bases from J, with 21 bases between. The CDR3 is 15 residues long. Germline V gene sequence: CDR1 MDHEN, CDR2 SYDVKM. The CDR3 protein is CASRAGGQTGLEQYV. CDR3 nucleotide sequence: TGTGCCAGCAGGGCAGGCGGTCAAACAGGGCTCGAGCAGTACGTC.

The chain has TRBV13 and TRBJ1-1; possible D gene TRBD1, 6 bases. V dropped 4 bases and J dropped 5 bases, with 20 bases sitting between them. Germline V gene data show CDR1 as PRHDT and CDR2 as FYEKMQ (reference sequence). The length of the CDR3 is 16 residues. The CDR3 DNA is TGTGCCAGCAGCTCGAAGGCCACAGGGAGTTTGACTGAAGCTTTCTTT. This encodes CASSSKATGSLTEAFF.

This clone was observed many times. CDR3 sequence (DNA): TGTGCCAGCAGTCCAGGGGGGCATCAGCCCCAGCATTTT. Protein sequence: CASSPGGHQPQHF. The rearrangement uses TRBV25-1 and TRBJ1-5, with 7 bases identical to TRBD1. There are 13 residues in the CDR3. V lost 5 bases, J lost 5 bases, and 3 bases stayed unmatched. Germline values: CDR1 MGHDK, CDR2 SYGVNS.

This rearrangement joins TRBV5-6 to TRBJ2-2, with D possibly being TRBD1 (6 bases). This CDR3 has 15 residues. Germline CDR1 reads SGHDT; CDR2 reads YYEEEE. Trimming removed 2 bases at V and 0 bases at J, with 8 bases between. As DNA, the CDR3 is TGTGCCAGCAGCTTTGGGACATCGAACACCGGGGAGCTGTTTTTT. Protein sequence: CASSFGTSNTGELFF.

The chain combines TRBV15 with TRBJ1-3; D uncertain. The CDR3 has 14 amino acids. V dropped 1 base and J dropped 8 bases, with 12 bases sitting between them. Germline V gives CDR1 LNHNV, CDR2 YYDKDF (reference sequence). The CDR3 DNA follows: TGTGCCACCAGCAGAGGTCCGGGAAGGGACACCATATATTTT. Translation gives CATSRGPGRDTIYF.

V usage is TRBV7-9 and J usage is TRBJ2-1, with D perhaps matching TRBD1 (5 bases). The CDR3 contains 12 residues. Germline assignment: CDR1 SEHNR and CDR2 FQNEAQ (reference sequence). Trimming left V 1 base short and J 7 bases short, with 5 bases between. This CDR3 is CASSLEGNEQFF. The DNA of the CDR3 is TGTGCCAGCAGCTTAGAGGGGAATGAGCAGTTCTTC.

This chain joins TRBV5-6 and TRBJ2-3, with D unresolved. CDR1 is SGHDT and CDR2 is YYEEEE in the germline V gene. The V end was cut by 4 bases, the J end by 5 bases, with 11 bases between. This CDR3 is built from 13 residues. CDR3 bases: TGTGCCAGCAGCCGCTTAACGGGAGATACGCAGTATTTT. This translates into CASSRLTGDTQYF.

V usage is TRBV18 and J usage is TRBJ1-1; D is perhaps TRBD1 (5 bases). The CDR3 has 20 amino acids. The germline V gene encodes CDR1 KGHSH and CDR2 LQKENI. V was cut by 3 bases and J by 3 bases, with 29 bases left in between. CDR3 sequence reads: CASSPRGSATVSGKDTEAFF. The CDR3 DNA reads TGTGCCAGCTCACCGCGGGGCAGCGCCACGGTTTCGGGGAAGGACACTGAAGCTTTCTTT. Full variable domain (remainder filled in from reference TRBV18 and TRBJ1-1): NAGVMQNPRHLVRRRGQEARLRCSPMKGHSHVYWYRQLPEEGLKFMVYLQKENIIDESGMPKERFSAEFPKEGPSILRIQQVVRGDSAAYFCASSPRGSATVSGKDTEAFFGQGTRLTVV.

This clone was counted only a few times. The chain recombines TRBV30 with TRBJ2-3; possible D gene TRBD2, 5 bases. Germline V CDR1 and CDR2: GTSNPN, SVGIG (reference sequence). CDR3 length: 12 residues. V dropped 5 bases and J dropped 5 bases, with 11 bases sitting between them. The CDR3 sequence is CAWHPRGDTQYF. The CDR3 DNA reads as TGTGCCTGGCACCCTCGGGGAGATACGCAGTATTTT.

The CDR3 DNA follows: TGTGCCAGCAGTGCTATACAGGGGGGTCGGAATCAGCCCCAGCATTTT. It yields the protein CASSAIQGGRNQPQHF. This chain joins TRBV2 and TRBJ1-5; 8 nucleotides agree with TRBD1. The CDR3 is made up of 16 amino acids. With V trimmed by 4 bases and J by 4 bases, 9 bases remained unmatched. The germline V gene encodes CDR1 SNHLY and CDR2 FYNNEI.

The chain is built from TRBV2 and TRBJ1-5; 7 positions match TRBD1. This CDR3 has 13 amino acids. Germline CDR1 reads SNHLY; CDR2 reads FYNNEI. Losses at the gene ends were 8 bases for V and 7 bases for J; bases not matched to a gene: 8. In DNA form, the CDR3 reads TGTGCCAGCCAAGACAGGGTCGGACAGCCCCAGCATTTT. Its protein product is CASQDRVGQPQHF.